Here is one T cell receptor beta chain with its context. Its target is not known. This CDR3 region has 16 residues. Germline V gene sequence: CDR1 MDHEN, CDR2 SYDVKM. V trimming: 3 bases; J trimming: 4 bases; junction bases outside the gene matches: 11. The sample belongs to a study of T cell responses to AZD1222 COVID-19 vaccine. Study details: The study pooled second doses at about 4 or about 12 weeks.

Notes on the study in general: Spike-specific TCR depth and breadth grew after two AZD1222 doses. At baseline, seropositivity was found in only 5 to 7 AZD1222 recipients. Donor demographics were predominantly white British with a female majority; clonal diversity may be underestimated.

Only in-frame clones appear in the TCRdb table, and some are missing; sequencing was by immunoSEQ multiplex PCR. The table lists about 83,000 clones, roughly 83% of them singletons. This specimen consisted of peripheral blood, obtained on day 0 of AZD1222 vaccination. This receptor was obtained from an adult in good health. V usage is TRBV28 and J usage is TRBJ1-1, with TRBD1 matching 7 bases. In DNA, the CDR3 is TGTGCCAGCAGTTTTTTACAGGGGAGTGGTATCACTGAAGCTTTCTTT. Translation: CASSFLQGSGITEAFF.